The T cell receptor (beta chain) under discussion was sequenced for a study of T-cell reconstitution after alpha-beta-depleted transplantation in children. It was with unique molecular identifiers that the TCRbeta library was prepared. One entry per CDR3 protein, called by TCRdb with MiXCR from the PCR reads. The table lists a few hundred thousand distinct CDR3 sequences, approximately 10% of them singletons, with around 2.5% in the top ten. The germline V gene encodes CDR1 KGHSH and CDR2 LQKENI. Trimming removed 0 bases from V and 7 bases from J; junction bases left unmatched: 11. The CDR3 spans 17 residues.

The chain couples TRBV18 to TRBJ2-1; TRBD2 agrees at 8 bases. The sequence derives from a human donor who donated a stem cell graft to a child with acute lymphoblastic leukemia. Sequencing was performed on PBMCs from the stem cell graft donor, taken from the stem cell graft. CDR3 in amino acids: CASSPPRLAGRGNEQFF. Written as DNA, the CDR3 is TGTGCCAGCTCACCACCGAGGTTAGCGGGACGGGGGAATGAGCAGTTCTTC.